Below are 20 T cell receptor beta chains sequenced from a single sample in a study of blood T cell repertoires in COVID-19. The table came from immunoSEQ multiplex PCR; TCRdb's copy has only in-frame clones and leaves some out. The sample consists of some 260,000 clones, about 86% of them appearing once. Sequencing was performed on peripheral blood. The receptors shown here come from a man older than 75 with acute or convalescent COVID-19.

The genes are TRBV6-2 or TRBV6-3 and TRBJ1-2; 7 bases are a match to TRBD1. Germline V gene sequence: CDR1 MNHEY, CDR2 SVGEGT. With V trimmed by 7 bases and J by 3 bases, 17 bases remained unmatched. The CDR3 totals 17 residues. The CDR3 DNA is TGTGCCAGCAACCCTAGGGACAGCTACTGGGGCGACTATGGCTACACCTTC. Translating gives CASNPRDSYWGDYGYTF.

The V and J genes are TRBV3-1 (or the pseudogene TRBV3-2) and TRBJ2-1, with 11 bases identical to TRBD2. Germline V gene sequence: CDR1 LGHDT, CDR2 YNNKEL (reference sequence). Trimming cost V 2 bases and J 7 bases; bases outside gene matches: 7. The CDR3 has 16 residues. CDR3 amino acids: CASSQFSSGRQNEQFF. The CDR3 DNA is TGTGCCAGCAGCCAATTCTCTAGCGGGAGGCAGAATGAGCAGTTCTTC.

The V call is TRBV7-9, the J call TRBJ2-3, with D perhaps TRBD2 (6 bases). The V end lost 1 base, the J end lost 2 bases, and 16 bases lay between the germline ends. Germline lookup yields CDR1 SEHNR and CDR2 FQNEAQ (reference sequence). This CDR3 spans 17 amino acids. The chain's CDR3 is CASSLEYGGVPTDTQYF. The CDR3 region has the DNA TGTGCCAGCAGCTTAGAGTATGGCGGGGTGCCCACAGATACGCAGTATTTT.

V usage is TRBV7-9 and J usage is TRBJ1-1; TRBD1 matches 9 bases. The ends lost 5 bases at V and 2 bases at J; junction bases unmatched: 6. CDR1 is SEHNR and CDR2 is FQNEAQ in the germline V gene (reference sequence). This CDR3 comprises 15 residues. DNA for the CDR3: TGTGCCAGCAGCACTAGACAGGGGGGTAACACTGAAGCTTTCTTT. Protein product: CASSTRQGGNTEAFF.

This clone was counted between two and nine times. This sequence joins TRBV5-1 and TRBJ1-2, with TRBD1 identical over 7 bases. Germline trimming cut 4 bases from V and 6 bases from J; bases unmatched to any gene: 6. From germline, CDR1 is SGHRS and CDR2 YFSETQ. The CDR3 is 13 amino acids. This CDR3 reads CASSPTGTDGYTF. Written as DNA, the CDR3 is TGCGCCAGCAGCCCTACAGGGACAGATGGCTACACCTTC.

This clone was seen just once. The chain is built from TRBV7-2 and TRBJ1-1, with TRBD1 as a possible D gene (6 bases). V was cut by 0 bases and J by 2 bases, with 16 bases left in between. This CDR3 spans 17 amino acids. The germline V gene has CDR1 SGHTA and CDR2 FQGNSA. The CDR3 spells CASSLALGGAGNTEAFF. In DNA form, the CDR3 reads TGTGCCAGCAGCTTAGCGCTTGGGGGGGCGGGCAACACTGAAGCTTTCTTT.

The V gene is TRBV19, the J gene TRBJ2-7, with 9 nucleotides matching TRBD2. The junction had 8 bases not matched to a gene; V was cut back by 5 bases and J by 3 bases. Germline V gene sequence: CDR1 LNHDA, CDR2 SQIVND (reference sequence). There are 15 residues in the CDR3. CDR3 in DNA: TGTGCCAGTAGTCCCGGGACTAGCCGTTACTACGAGCAGTACTTC. Translation gives CASSPGTSRYYEQYF.

This chain uses TRBV10-3 with TRBJ1-6; no clear D. The germline V gene has CDR1 ENHRY and CDR2 SYGVKD. The CDR3 contains 15 residues. V was clipped by 2 bases and J by 11 bases, with 16 bases between them. CDR3 sequence: CAISEMGLAGPPLHF. Written as DNA, the CDR3 is TGTGCCATCAGTGAGATGGGCCTAGCCGGGCCACCCCTCCACTTT.

The V gene is TRBV6-1, the J gene TRBJ2-7; 11 bases match TRBD2. V gave up 2 bases and J gave up 4 bases; unmatched junction bases: 4. The germline V gene has CDR1 MNHNS and CDR2 SASEGT. The CDR3 covers 15 residues. The CDR3 loop reads CASSESVAGGYEQYF. In DNA form, the CDR3 reads TGTGCCAGCAGTGAAAGCGTAGCGGGAGGGTACGAGCAGTACTTC.

The gene calls are TRBV19 and TRBJ2-4; D possibly corresponds to TRBD2 (5 bases). V lost 8 bases and J 0 bases, leaving 20 bases between the germline ends. Germline lookup yields CDR1 LNHDA and CDR2 SQIVND (reference sequence). This CDR3 is 17 amino acids long. The CDR3 spells CASGPRRTRGAKNIQYF. In DNA, the CDR3 is TGTGCCAGTGGGCCGCGGCGGACCCGGGGAGCCAAAAACATTCAGTACTTC.

The CDR3, as DNA: TGTGCCACCAGCCCCCCGGGTCTGAACACTGAAGCTTTCTTT. Protein product: CATSPPGLNTEAFF. The rearrangement uses TRBV19 and TRBJ1-1; D is uncertain. The V end was cut by 10 bases, the J end by 0 bases, with 15 bases between. CDR3 size: 14 residues. Germline loops: CDR1 LNHDA, CDR2 SQIVND (reference sequence).

Details on this clone: Additional DNA sequences in this sample encode the identical CDR3. This chain joins TRBV19 and TRBJ1-2; possibly TRBD1 for D (5 bases). Germline values: CDR1 LNHDA, CDR2 SQIVND (reference sequence). V was pared by 6 bases and J by 3 bases, with 11 bases between. There are 13 residues in the CDR3. Here the CDR3 DNA reads TGTGCCAGTAGCATAACAGGAGACTATGGCTACACCTTC. This gives the protein CASSITGDYGYTF.

The chain couples TRBV25-1 to TRBJ2-5; tentative D call: TRBD1 (6 bases). CDR1 is MGHDK, CDR2 SYGVNS, per germline. The ends were cut back, 1 base at V and 2 bases at J, with 14 bases in the middle. The CDR3 totals 16 residues. CDR3 sequence: CASSEFERGWQETQYF. CDR3 bases: TGTGCCAGCAGTGAATTTGAGAGGGGGTGGCAAGAGACCCAGTACTTC.

The chain combines TRBV15 with TRBJ1-2; no clear D gene. The CDR3 loop spans 13 amino acids. With 1 base removed from V and 4 bases from J, the gap between germline ends came to 7 bases. Germline V gene data show CDR1 as LNHNV and CDR2 as YYDKDF (reference sequence). In nucleotides, the CDR3 is TGTGCCACCAGCAGAGCTGCGGGCTATGGCTACACCTTC. The encoded protein is CATSRAAGYGYTF.

This chain's CDR3 is CAISDDRAGETQYF. The CDR3 coding sequence is TGTGCCATCAGTGACGACAGGGCGGGAGAGACCCAGTACTTC. The V and J genes are TRBV10-3 and TRBJ2-5; 7 bases match TRBD1. The germline V gene has CDR1 ENHRY and CDR2 SYGVKD. The ends lost 3 bases at V and 4 bases at J; junction bases unmatched: 5. The CDR3 is made up of 14 amino acids.

Only a few counts were recorded for this clone. The V call is TRBV5-1, the J call TRBJ2-2; 7 nucleotides agree with TRBD2. The germline V gene has CDR1 SGHRS and CDR2 YFSETQ. This CDR3 is 15 amino acids long. The V and J ends lost 4 bases and 3 bases, in that order; junction bases with no gene match: 6. CDR3 nucleotide sequence: TGCGCCAGCAGCATCTGGGGAGGGGACACCGGGGAGCTGTTTTTT. Protein: CASSIWGGDTGELFF.

Concerning this clone: The same CDR3 can be traced to other DNA sequences in this sample. The J gene is TRBJ1-2, the V gene TRBV6-5, with 10 bases fitting TRBD1. V shed 7 bases and J 3 bases; nucleotides not matched to a gene: 5. Germline V gene sequence: CDR1 MNHEY, CDR2 SVGAGI. The length of the CDR3 is 14 residues. In DNA form, the CDR3 reads TGTGCCAGCACCCCCGGACAGGGGGACTATGGCTACACCTTC. Translated: CASTPGQGDYGYTF.

This chain uses TRBV9 with TRBJ2-1; 10 bases line up with TRBD1. Losses at the gene ends were 2 bases for V and 3 bases for J; bases not matched to a gene: 5. Germline assignment: CDR1 SGDLS and CDR2 YYNGEE. This CDR3 contains 16 residues. CDR3 loop: CASSVRTGGDYNEQFF. The DNA for the CDR3 is TGTGCCAGCAGCGTTAGGACAGGGGGGGACTACAATGAGCAGTTCTTC.

The chain has TRBV18 and TRBJ2-7, with 7 bases that match TRBD2. CDR3 size: 12 residues. Germline V gives CDR1 KGHSH, CDR2 LQKENI. Losses at the gene ends were 2 bases for V and 7 bases for J; bases not matched to a gene: 2. The CDR3 protein is CASSPREGEQYF. The CDR3 DNA sequence: TGTGCCAGCTCACCAAGGGAGGGGGAGCAGTACTTC.

The sample holds one count of this clone. V and J are TRBV5-1 and TRBJ1-4; TRBD1 is a possible D gene (5 bases). This CDR3 is 14 amino acids long. V gave up 4 bases and J gave up 7 bases, with 14 bases separating them. Per the germline V gene, CDR1 is SGHRS and CDR2 is YFSETQ. CDR3 DNA: TGCGCCAGCAGCCCGCAGGGCGTGGTTGAAAAACTGTTTTTT. It is translated as CASSPQGVVEKLFF.